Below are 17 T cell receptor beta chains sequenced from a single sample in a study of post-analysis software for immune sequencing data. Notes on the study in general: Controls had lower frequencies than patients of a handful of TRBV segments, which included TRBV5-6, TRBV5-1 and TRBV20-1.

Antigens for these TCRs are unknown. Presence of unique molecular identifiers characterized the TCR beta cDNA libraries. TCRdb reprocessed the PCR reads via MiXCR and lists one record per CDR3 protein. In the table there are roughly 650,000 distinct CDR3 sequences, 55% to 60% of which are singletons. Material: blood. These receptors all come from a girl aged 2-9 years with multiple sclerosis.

In DNA, the CDR3 is TGTGCCAGCAGTCGCGGGCGGGGGGCAAAGCGGGGGACTTCCTACGAGCAGTACTTC. Translating gives CASSRGRGAKRGTSYEQYF. This chain links TRBV28 with TRBJ2-7; 8 nucleotides match TRBD2. Per germline, CDR1 MDHEN and CDR2 SYDVKM. V gave up 5 bases and J gave up 1 base; unmatched junction bases: 19. The CDR3 loop spans 19 amino acids. Looking up the rest from reference TRBV28 and TRBJ2-7 gives the full variable domain: DVKVTQSSRYLVKRTGEKVFLECVQDMDHENMFWYRQDPGLGLRLIYFSYDVKMKEKGDIPEGYSVSREKKERFSLILESASTNQTSMYLCASSRGRGAKRGTSYEQYFGPGTRLTVT.

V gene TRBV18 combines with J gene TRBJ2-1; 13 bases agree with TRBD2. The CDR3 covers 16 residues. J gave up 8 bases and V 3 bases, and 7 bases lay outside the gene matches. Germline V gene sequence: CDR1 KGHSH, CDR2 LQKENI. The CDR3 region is CASSPPGLAGFDEQFF. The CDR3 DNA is TGTGCCAGCTCACCGCCGGGACTAGCGGGGTTTGATGAGCAGTTCTTC.

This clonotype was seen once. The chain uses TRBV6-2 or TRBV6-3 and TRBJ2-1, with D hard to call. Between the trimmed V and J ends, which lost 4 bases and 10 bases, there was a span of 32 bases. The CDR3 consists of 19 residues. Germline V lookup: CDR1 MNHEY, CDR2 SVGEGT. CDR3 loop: CASSSLPGLNGPRLGEQFF. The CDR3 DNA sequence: TGTGCCAGCAGTTCCCTCCCCGGGCTGAACGGTCCAAGGTTGGGGGAGCAGTTCTTC.

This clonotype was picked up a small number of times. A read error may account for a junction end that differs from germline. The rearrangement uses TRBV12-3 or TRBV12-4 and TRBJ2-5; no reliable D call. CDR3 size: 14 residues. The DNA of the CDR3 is TGCGCCAGCAGTTTATTAAGGGAAGGGGAGACCCAGTACTTC. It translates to CASSLLREGETQYF.

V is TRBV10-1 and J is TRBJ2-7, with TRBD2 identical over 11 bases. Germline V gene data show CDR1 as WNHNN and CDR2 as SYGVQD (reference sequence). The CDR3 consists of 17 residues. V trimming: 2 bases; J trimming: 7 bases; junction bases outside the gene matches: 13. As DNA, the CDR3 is TGCGCCAGCAGTGAGGCTAAACCCGGGACTAGCGGTTCTGAGCAGTACTTC. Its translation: CASSEAKPGTSGSEQYF.

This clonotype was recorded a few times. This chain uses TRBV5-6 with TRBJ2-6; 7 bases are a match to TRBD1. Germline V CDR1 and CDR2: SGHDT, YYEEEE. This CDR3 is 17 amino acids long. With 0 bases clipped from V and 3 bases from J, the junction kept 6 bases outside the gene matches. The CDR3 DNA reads TGTGCCAGCAGCTTGGAACAGGGGTACTTTGGGGCCAACGTCCTGACTTTC. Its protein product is CASSLEQGYFGANVLTF. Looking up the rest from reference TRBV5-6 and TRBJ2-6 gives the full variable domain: DAGVTQSPTHLIKTRGQQVTLRCSPKSGHDTVSWYQQALGQGPQFIFQYYEEEERQRGNFPDRFSGHQFPNYSSELNVNALLLGDSALYLCASSLEQGYFGANVLTFGAGSRLTVL.

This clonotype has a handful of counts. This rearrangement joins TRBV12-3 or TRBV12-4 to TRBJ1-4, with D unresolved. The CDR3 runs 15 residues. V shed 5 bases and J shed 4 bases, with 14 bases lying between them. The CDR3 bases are TGTGCCAGCAGTGCCCTTACGGGGTTTAATGAAAAACTGTTTTTT. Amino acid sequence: CASSALTGFNEKLFF.

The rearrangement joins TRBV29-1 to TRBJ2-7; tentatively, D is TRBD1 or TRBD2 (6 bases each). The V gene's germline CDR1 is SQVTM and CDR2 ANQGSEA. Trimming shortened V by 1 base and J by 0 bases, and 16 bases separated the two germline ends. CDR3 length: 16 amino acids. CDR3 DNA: TGCAGCGTTGAAGTGTCGGGGGCTCCACGCTCCTACGAGCAGTACTTC. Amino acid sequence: CSVEVSGAPRSYEQYF.

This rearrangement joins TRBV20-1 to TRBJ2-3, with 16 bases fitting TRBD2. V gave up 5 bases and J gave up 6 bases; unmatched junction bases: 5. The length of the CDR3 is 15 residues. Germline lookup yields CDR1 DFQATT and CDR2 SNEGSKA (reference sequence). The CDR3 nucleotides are TGCAGTGCTCAAGGGACTAGCGGGGGGGCGGATACGCAGTATTTT. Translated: CSAQGTSGGADTQYF.

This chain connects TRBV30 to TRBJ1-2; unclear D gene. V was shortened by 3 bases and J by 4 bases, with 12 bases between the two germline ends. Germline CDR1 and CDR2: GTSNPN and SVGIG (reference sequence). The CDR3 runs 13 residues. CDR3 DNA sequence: TGTGCCTGGAGCCCTGTCCCCGGCTATGGCTACACCTTC. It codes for CAWSPVPGYGYTF.

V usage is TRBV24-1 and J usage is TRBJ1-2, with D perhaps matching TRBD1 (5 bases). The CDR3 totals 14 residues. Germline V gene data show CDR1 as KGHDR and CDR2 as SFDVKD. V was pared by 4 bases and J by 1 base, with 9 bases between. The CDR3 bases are TGTGCCACCAGTGACCTCGACAGTAACTATGGCTACACCTTC. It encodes CATSDLDSNYGYTF.

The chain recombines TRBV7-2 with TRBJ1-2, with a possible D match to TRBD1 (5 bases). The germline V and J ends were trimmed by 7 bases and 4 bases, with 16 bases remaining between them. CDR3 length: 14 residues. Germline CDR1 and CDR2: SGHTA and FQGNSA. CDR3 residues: CASNNHGGAYGYTF. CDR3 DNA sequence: TGTGCCAGCAACAACCACGGCGGGGCCTATGGCTACACCTTC. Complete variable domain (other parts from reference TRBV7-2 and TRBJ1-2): GAGVSQSPSNKVTEKGKDVELRCDPISGHTALYWYRQSLGQGLEFLIYFQGNSAPDKSGLPSDRFSAERTGGSVSTLTIQRTQQEDSAVYLCASNNHGGAYGYTFGSGTRLTVV.

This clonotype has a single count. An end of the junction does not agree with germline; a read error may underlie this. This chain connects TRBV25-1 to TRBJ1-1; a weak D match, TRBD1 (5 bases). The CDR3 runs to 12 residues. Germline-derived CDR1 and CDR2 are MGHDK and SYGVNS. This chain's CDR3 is CASRGVNPEAFF. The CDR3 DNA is TGTGCCAGCAGAGGGGTGAACCCTGAAGCTTTCTTT.

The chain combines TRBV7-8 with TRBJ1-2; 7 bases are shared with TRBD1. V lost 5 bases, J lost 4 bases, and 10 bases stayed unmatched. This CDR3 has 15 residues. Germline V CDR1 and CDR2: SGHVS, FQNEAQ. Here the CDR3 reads CASSLKQGMGYGYTF. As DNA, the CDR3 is TGTGCCAGCAGCCTAAAACAGGGGATGGGCTATGGCTACACCTTC.

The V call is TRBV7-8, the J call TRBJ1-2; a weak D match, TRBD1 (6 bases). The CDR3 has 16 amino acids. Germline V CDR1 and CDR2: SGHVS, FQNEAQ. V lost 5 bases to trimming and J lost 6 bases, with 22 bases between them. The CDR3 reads CASSPREGGNGDGYTF. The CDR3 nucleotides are TGTGCCAGCAGCCCCCGGGAGGGGGGGAACGGCGATGGCTACACCTTC.

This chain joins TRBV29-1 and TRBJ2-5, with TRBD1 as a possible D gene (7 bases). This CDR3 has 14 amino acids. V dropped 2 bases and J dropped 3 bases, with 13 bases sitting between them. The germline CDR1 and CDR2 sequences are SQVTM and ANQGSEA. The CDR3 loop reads CSVEFGGGKETQYF. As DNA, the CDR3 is TGCAGCGTTGAATTCGGAGGGGGCAAAGAGACCCAGTACTTC.

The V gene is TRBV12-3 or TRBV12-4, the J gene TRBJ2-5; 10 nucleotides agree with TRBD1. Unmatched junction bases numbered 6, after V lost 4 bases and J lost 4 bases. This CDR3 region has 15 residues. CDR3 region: CASSSDRGQGETQYF. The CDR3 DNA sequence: TGTGCCAGCAGTTCCGACAGGGGGCAAGGAGAGACCCAGTACTTC.